This TCR beta chain appears in the sequencing data of a study of response to subunit inactivated influenza vaccine (dated by TCRdb to 2016 to 2018). Concerning the study at large: Deep quantitative T cell receptor repertoire profiling was used in the study to track responses to a trivalent subunit inactivated influenza vaccine. The paper as a whole reports these results and caveats: According to the authors, only a limited number of new T cells may be recruited by each seasonal influenza vaccination.

Preparation of the library involved RT-PCR. The sequencer listed for this sample is Illumina HiSeq 2500. TCRdb reprocessed the public reads (quality trimming at Q25 with fastp, clone calling with MiXCR) and kept in-frame beta chains. Here each entry gathers all rows of one CDR3 protein and keeps the most common genes and DNA. In all, the sample holds 540,000 or so distinct CDR3 sequences, and about an eighth of those were seen once. Over 10% of the sample belongs to the ten largest clones. The germline V end is reduced by 4 bases and the J end by 7 bases; junction bases left unmatched: 7. In the germline V gene, CDR1 corresponds to SGHRS and CDR2 to YFSETQ. The CDR3 runs 16 residues from the cysteine to the phenylalanine. The only DNA kept is the CDR3, 48 bases in frame from the first base. A word on this clonotype: Its antigen has not been determined. No much larger clone exists at a distance of one base, and base qualities are not known.

The sample's time point label, decoded: 45 days after influenza vaccine administration. Sequences were derived from PBMCs from blood, sampled about 40 days after vaccination. The rearranged segments are TRBV5-1 and TRBJ2-1; 14 of the junction bases match TRBD2. The receptor's source is a man in his fifties who received an inactivated influenza vaccine. Donor details come from another sample of the same person, matched by shared clones. The CDR3 protein: CASSPGTSGGNNEQFF. The bases are TGCGCCAGCAGCCCCGGGACTAGCGGGGGTAATAATGAGCAGTTCTTC.